This T cell receptor beta chain comes out of a study of OX40 agonist ivuxolimab in advanced cancers. The study sampled blood at baseline, cycle 4 day 1, and cycle 7 day 1. Here immunoSEQ multiplex PCR was the method, and the copy in TCRdb shows in-frame clones only, minus some. Counted here are just over 14,000 clones, roughly nine tenths occurring once; the ten biggest clones make up roughly 25%. The CDR3 spans 15 residues. V trimming: 6 bases; J trimming: 4 bases; junction bases outside the gene matches: 7. The germline gives CDR1 MDHEN, CDR2 SYDVKM. The gene calls are TRBV28 and TRBJ2-1; TRBD2 aligns across 9 bases. The clonotype was recovered from an adult with an advanced solid tumor such as melanoma, head and neck, liver or kidney cancer. Sequencing used CD4+ or CD8+ T cells sorted from blood, obtained in a trial of the OX40 agonist ivuxolimab. The CDR3: CASRTSGELYNEQFF. The CDR3 DNA reads TGTGCCAGCAGGACTAGCGGAGAGCTTTACAATGAGCAGTTCTTC.